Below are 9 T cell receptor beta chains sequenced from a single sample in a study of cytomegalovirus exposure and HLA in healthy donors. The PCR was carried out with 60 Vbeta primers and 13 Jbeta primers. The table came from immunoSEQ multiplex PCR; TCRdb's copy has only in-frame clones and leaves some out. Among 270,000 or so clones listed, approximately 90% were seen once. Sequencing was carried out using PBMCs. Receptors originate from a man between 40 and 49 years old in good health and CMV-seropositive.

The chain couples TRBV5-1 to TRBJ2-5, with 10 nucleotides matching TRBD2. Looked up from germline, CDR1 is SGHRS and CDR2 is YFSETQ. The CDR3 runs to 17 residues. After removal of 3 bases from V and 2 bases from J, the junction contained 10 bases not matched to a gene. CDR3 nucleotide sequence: TGCGCCAGCAGCTCGGGGACCGGGACTAGCGTACAAGAGACCCAGTACTTC. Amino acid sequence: CASSSGTGTSVQETQYF.

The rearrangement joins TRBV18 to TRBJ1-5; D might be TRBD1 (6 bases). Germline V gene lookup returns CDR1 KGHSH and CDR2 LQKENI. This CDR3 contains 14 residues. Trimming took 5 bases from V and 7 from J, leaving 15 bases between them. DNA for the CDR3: TGTGCCAGCTCAACACAGGGTGGGGAGCAGCCCCAGCATTTT. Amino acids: CASSTQGGEQPQHF.

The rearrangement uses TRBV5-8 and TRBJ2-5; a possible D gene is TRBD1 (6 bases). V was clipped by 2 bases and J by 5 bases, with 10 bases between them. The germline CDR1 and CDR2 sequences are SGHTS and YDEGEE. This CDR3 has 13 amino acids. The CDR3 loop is CASSLQGIETQYF. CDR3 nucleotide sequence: TGTGCCAGCAGCTTACAGGGTATTGAGACCCAGTACTTC.

CDR3 bases: TGTGCCAGCAGCCTAGACGGGTGGCCTAATCAGCCCCAGCATTTT. It codes for CASSLDGWPNQPQHF. The chain recombines TRBV9 with TRBJ1-5; D uncertain. The CDR3 totals 15 residues. Germline CDR1 and CDR2: SGDLS and YYNGEE. Trimming pared 4 bases from V and 4 bases from J, leaving 15 bases between.

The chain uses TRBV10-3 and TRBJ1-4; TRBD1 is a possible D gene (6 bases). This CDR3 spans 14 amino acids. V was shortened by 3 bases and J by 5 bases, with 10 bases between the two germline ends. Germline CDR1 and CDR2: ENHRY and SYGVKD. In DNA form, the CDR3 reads TGTGCCATCAGTGAAGGACAGACAAATGAAAAACTGTTTTTT. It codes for CAISEGQTNEKLFF.

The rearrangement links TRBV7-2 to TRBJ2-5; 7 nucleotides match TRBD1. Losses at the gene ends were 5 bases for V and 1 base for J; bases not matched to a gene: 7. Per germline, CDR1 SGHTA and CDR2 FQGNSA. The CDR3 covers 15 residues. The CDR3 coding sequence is TGTGCCAGCAGCCCCCTCGGGACAGTCCAAGAGACCCAGTACTTC. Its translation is CASSPLGTVQETQYF.

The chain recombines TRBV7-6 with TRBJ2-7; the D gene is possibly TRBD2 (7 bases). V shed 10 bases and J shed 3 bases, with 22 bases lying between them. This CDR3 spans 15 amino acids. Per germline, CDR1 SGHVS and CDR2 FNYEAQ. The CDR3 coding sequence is TGTGCCATAGGGGGGGGCCCAGGCCGGGGCTACGAGCAGTACTTC. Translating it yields CAIGGGPGRGYEQYF.

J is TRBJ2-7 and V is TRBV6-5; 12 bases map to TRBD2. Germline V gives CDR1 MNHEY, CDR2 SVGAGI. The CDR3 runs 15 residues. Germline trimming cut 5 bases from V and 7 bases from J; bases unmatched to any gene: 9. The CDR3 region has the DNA TGTGCCAGCAGTAGATCTAGCGGGAGGGGACGGGAGCAGTACTTC. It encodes CASSRSSGRGREQYF.

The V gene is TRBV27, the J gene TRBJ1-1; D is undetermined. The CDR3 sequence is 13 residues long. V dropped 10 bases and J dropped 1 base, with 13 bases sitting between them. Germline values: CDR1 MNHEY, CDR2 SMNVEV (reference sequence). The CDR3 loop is CATHNRQNTEAFF. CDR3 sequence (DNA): TGTGCCACCCATAACCGACAGAACACTGAAGCTTTCTTT.